This is a list of T cell receptor beta chains from one sample in a study of blood T cell repertoires in COVID-19. The table came from immunoSEQ multiplex PCR; TCRdb's copy has only in-frame clones and leaves some out. The repertoire holds 250,000 to 350,000 clones, with roughly 89% as singletons. Sample: peripheral blood. Receptors were obtained from a woman aged 25-40 years with active or convalescent COVID-19. Both conserved end residues are part of each CDR3. A D gene is named only where the DNA matches it firmly. Size is stated for part of the rows, as once, few or many counts, or as a class when the clone is expanded.

D gene	CDR3 length	V gene	J gene	clone size	CDR3 protein	CDR3 DNA
TRBD1	17	TRBV7-9	TRBJ2-7	-	CASSTRQGARGSYEQYF	TGTGCCAGCAGCACTAGACAGGGGGCGAGAGGCTCCTACGAGCAGTACTTC
-	13	TRBV30	TRBJ2-5	-	CAWSGVDQETQYF	TGTGCCTGGAGTGGAGTAGACCAAGAGACCCAGTACTTC
-	15	TRBV6-6	TRBJ2-2	-	CASSYSTPNTGELFF	TGTGCCAGCAGTTACTCGACTCCGAACACCGGGGAGCTGTTTTTT
-	14	TRBV27	TRBJ1-5	-	CASSPQGLSQPQHF	TGTGCCAGCAGTCCGCAGGGCCTCAGCCAGCCCCAGCATTTT
-	16	TRBV28	TRBJ1-5	-	CASSLWAAGGNQPQHF	TGTGCCAGCAGTTTATGGGCGGCGGGGGGCAATCAGCCCCAGCATTTT
-	13	TRBV7-2	TRBJ2-5	once	CASSLWQAPTQYF	TGTGCCAGCAGCTTGTGGCAGGCGCCGACCCAGTACTTC
-	13	TRBV27	TRBJ1-4	-	CASRLAGGEKLFF	TGTGCCAGCAGGCTGGCGGGGGGGGAAAAACTGTTTTTT
-	15	TRBV29-1	TRBJ2-3	-	CSVDIRQGGTDTQYF	TGCAGCGTTGATATAAGGCAGGGCGGAACAGATACGCAGTATTTT
TRBD1	21	TRBV3-1/TRBV3-2	TRBJ1-5	-	CASSQDQGPSDRDEDNQPQHF	TGTGCCAGCAGCCAAGACCAAGGCCCCTCGGACAGGGATGAGGACAATCAGCCCCAGCATTTT
-	15	TRBV7-2	TRBJ2-5	-	CASSLSRHGGETQYF	TGTGCCAGCAGCTTATCTAGGCACGGTGGGGAGACCCAGTACTTC
TRBD2	15	TRBV3-1/TRBV3-2	TRBJ2-3	-	CASSHRTSGGNTQYF	TGTGCCAGCAGCCATCGAACTAGCGGGGGGAATACGCAGTATTTT
-	15	TRBV28	TRBJ1-5	-	CASKRDRGVSQPQHF	TGTGCCAGCAAGAGGGATCGTGGTGTCAGTCAGCCCCAGCATTTT
TRBD1	15	TRBV9	TRBJ2-7	few	CASSVTGTESYEQYF	TGTGCCAGCAGCGTCACCGGGACAGAGTCCTACGAGCAGTACTTC
TRBD1	16	TRBV10-2	TRBJ1-5	-	CASSESRGQGTQPQHF	TGCGCCAGCAGTGAGTCGAGGGGACAGGGCACTCAGCCCCAGCATTTT
TRBD2	15	TRBV4-3	TRBJ2-1	few	CASSQDWDYNNEQFF	TGCGCCAGCAGCCAAGATTGGGACTACAACAATGAGCAGTTCTTC
-	14	TRBV7-9	TRBJ1-2	-	CASSLDGADYGYTF	TGTGCCAGCAGCTTGGACGGAGCGGACTATGGCTACACCTTC
-	15	TRBV4-1	TRBJ1-1	few	CASSQDPASGAEAFF	TGCGCCAGCAGCCAAGATCCGGCTTCAGGCGCTGAAGCTTTCTTT
TRBD1	14	TRBV7-3	TRBJ2-7	-	CASSLGQGAYEQYF	TGTGCCAGCAGCTTGGGACAGGGTGCCTACGAGCAGTACTTC
-	12	TRBV28	TRBJ1-4	-	CASSPSNEKLFF	TGTGCCAGCAGTCCTTCTAATGAAAAACTGTTTTTT
-	12	TRBV30	TRBJ1-6	once	CAWRFSNSPLHF	TGTGCCTGGAGGTTTAGTAATTCACCCCTCCACTTT
-	12	TRBV4-3	TRBJ2-1	-	CASSQVRDEQFF	TGCGCCAGCAGCCAAGTGAGGGATGAGCAGTTCTTC
-	15	TRBV5-1	TRBJ2-7	-	CASSLDPRGVNEQYF	TGCGCCAGCAGCTTGGACCCCCGCGGGGTCAACGAGCAGTACTTC
-	16	TRBV30	TRBJ1-1	-	CAWSPLPGLRNTEAFF	TGTGCCTGGAGTCCCTTGCCGGGACTGCGGAACACTGAAGCTTTCTTT
TRBD2	15	TRBV7-2	TRBJ2-3	once	CASSLGLAATDTQYF	TGTGCCAGCAGCTTAGGGCTAGCGGCCACAGATACGCAGTATTTT
-	12	TRBV30	TRBJ1-2	once	CALGGLNYGYTF	TGTGCCTTGGGGGGGCTAAACTATGGCTACACCTTC
TRBD1	12	TRBV7-9	TRBJ1-6	-	CASSLGDRGLHF	TGTGCCAGCAGCTTAGGGGACAGGGGACTCCACTTT